Sequencing of this T cell receptor (beta chain) was carried out in a study of identical twins. MiXCR, run by TCRdb on the 5' RACE reads, gives a single entry per CDR3 protein. The sample has 450,000 to 650,000 distinct CDR3 sequences, around 9.6% seen once. The CDR3 has 14 amino acids. Germline CDR1 and CDR2: SGDLS and YYNGEE. Trimming removed 0 bases from V and 9 bases from J, with 13 bases in between. This clonotype was observed at least ten times. This same sample was also taken into another study, of yellow fever vaccine responses in identical twins.

The sequence was collected from a woman in her late teens or twenties in good health. Sequences were obtained from PBMCs. V gene TRBV9 combines with J gene TRBJ2-1; tentative D call: TRBD2 (7 bases). The DNA of the CDR3 is TGTGCCAGCAGCGTAGTGGGGGGGCTGGGTGAGCAGTTCTTC. It is translated as CASSVVGGLGEQFF.